This T cell receptor (beta chain) was identified during a study of OX40 agonist ivuxolimab in advanced cancers. At the level of the study: Dose-escalation patients were diagnosed with hepatocellular carcinoma, melanoma, renal cell cancer or head and neck cancer. Patients with prior anti-PD-1, anti-PD-L1 or anti-CTLA-4 therapy were eligible; 40% had some. Whole-study findings and limits: Researchers did not determine the expanded peripheral T cells' antigen specificity.

V lost 0 bases and J 8 bases, leaving 7 bases between the germline ends. This CDR3 region has 13 residues. Germline-derived CDR1 and CDR2 are WSHSY and SAAADI. Sequencing used immunoSEQ multiplex PCR; TCRdb keeps in-frame clones, though not all of them. The sample lists some 50,000 clones, about 87% seen once, with about 11% in the top ten. This clone was recorded once. As yet, its antigen is unknown. Autoimmune disease history or systemic immunosuppression led to patients being barred. Sample: CD4+ or CD8+ T cells sorted from blood, taken in a trial of the OX40 agonist ivuxolimab. The rearrangement links TRBV10-2 to TRBJ1-4; D is unresolved. This TCR came from an adult with an advanced solid tumor such as melanoma, head and neck, liver or kidney cancer. CDR3: CASSESLWEKLFF. The CDR3 coding sequence is TGCGCCAGCAGTGAGTCCCTTTGGGAAAAACTGTTTTTT.